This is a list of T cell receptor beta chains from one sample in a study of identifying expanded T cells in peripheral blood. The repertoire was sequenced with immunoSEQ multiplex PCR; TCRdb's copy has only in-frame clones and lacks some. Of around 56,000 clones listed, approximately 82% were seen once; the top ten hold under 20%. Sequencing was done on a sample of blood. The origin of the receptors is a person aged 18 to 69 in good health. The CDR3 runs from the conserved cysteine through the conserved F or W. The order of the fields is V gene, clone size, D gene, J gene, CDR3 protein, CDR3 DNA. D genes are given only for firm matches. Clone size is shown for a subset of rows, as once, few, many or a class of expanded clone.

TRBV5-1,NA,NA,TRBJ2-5,CASSLNQETQYF,TGCGCCAGCAGCTTGAACCAAGAGACCCAGTACTTC
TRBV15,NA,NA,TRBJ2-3,CATSGGRKSTDTQYF,TGTGCCACCAGCGGGGGACGGAAGAGCACAGATACGCAGTATTTT
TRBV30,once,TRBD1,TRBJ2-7,CAISGTGNYEQYF,TGTGCCATTTCCGGGACAGGTAACTACGAGCAGTACTTC
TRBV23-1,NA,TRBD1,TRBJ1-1,CASSQSEIRDRNTEAFF,TGCGCCAGCAGTCAATCGGAGATCCGGGACAGGAACACTGAAGCTTTCTTT
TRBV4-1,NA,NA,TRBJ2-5,CASSPTGPGRAMETQYF,TGCGCCAGCAGCCCGACGGGACCGGGCAGGGCAATGGAGACCCAGTACTTC
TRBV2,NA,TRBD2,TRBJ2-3,CASSGTSGRPRGDTQYF,TGTGCCAGCAGCGGGACTAGCGGGAGGCCCAGGGGTGATACGCAGTATTTT
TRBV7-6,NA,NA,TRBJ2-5,CASSSGGTAGQETQYF,TGTGCCAGCAGCTCGGGCGGGACAGCAGGGCAAGAGACCCAGTACTTC
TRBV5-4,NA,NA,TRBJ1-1,CASSFKNENTEAFF,TGTGCCAGCAGCTTCAAAAACGAGAACACTGAAGCTTTCTTT
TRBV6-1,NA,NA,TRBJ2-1,CASSEVGDKYNEQFF,TGTGCCAGCAGTGAAGTTGGGGACAAATACAATGAGCAGTTCTTC
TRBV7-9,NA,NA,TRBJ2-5,CASSLAAGQGETQYF,TGTGCCAGCAGCTTAGCGGCCGGACAAGGGGAGACCCAGTACTTC
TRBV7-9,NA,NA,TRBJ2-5,CASSFPETQYF,TGTGCCAGCAGCTTCCCAGAGACCCAGTACTTC
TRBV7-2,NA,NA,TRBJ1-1,CASSLGRLEAFF,TGTGCCAGCAGCTTAGGGCGTCTTGAAGCTTTCTTT
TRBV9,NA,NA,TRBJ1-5,CASSGGLNQPQHF,TGTGCCAGCAGCGGAGGTCTTAATCAGCCCCAGCATTTT
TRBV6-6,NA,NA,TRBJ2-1,CASSLDGNEQFF,TGTGCCAGCAGTTTAGACGGTAATGAGCAGTTCTTC
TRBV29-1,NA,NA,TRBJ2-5,CSVEPGQETQYF,TGCAGCGTTGAGCCAGGGCAAGAGACCCAGTACTTC
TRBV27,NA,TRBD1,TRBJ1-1,CASSLLWTGSTEAFF,TGTGCCAGCAGTTTATTGTGGACAGGGAGCACTGAAGCTTTCTTT
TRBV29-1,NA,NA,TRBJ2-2,CSSSAGELFF,TGCAGCTCCTCGGCCGGGGAGCTGTTTTTT
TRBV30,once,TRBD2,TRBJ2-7,CACTTSPLSYEQYF,TGTGCCTGTACGACTAGCCCTCTCTCCTACGAGCAGTACTTC
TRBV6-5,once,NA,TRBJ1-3,CASSPTGISGNTIYF,TGTGCCAGCAGCCCCACAGGGATTTCTGGAAACACCATATATTTT
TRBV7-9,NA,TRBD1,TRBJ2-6,CASSGTGVGANVLTF,TGTGCCAGCAGCGGGACAGGGGTCGGGGCCAACGTCCTGACTTTC
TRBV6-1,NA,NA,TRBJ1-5,CASSELTRLNQPQHF,TGTGCCAGCAGTGAATTGACGAGGCTCAATCAGCCCCAGCATTTT
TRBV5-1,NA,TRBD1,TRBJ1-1,CASKPGGETEAFF,TGCGCCAGTAAACCAGGGGGCGAAACTGAAGCTTTCTTT
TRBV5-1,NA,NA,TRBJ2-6,CASSLAVGSGANVLTF,TGCGCCAGCAGCTTGGCGGTAGGGTCAGGGGCCAACGTCCTGACTTTC
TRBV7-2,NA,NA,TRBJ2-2,CASRPFRGNTGELFF,TGTGCCAGCAGACCCTTTAGGGGGAACACCGGGGAGCTGTTTTTT
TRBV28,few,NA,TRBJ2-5,CASSLKKTQYF,TGTGCCAGCAGTTTAAAGAAGACCCAGTACTTC
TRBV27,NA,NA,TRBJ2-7,CASSSSGLQWGYEQYF,TGTGCCAGCAGTTCCTCCGGGTTACAATGGGGGTACGAGCAGTACTTC
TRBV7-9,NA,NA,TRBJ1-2,CASSFLGENGGYTF,TGTGCCAGCAGCTTTCTCGGGGAGAATGGGGGCTACACCTTC
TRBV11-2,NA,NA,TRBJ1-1,CASSLVTNTEAFF,TGTGCCAGCAGCTTAGTGACGAACACTGAAGCTTTCTTT
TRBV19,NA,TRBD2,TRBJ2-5,CASSKSGGAVETQYF,TGTGCCAGTAGTAAGAGCGGGGGGGCCGTAGAGACCCAGTACTTC
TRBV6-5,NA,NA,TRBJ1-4,CASSYSTATNEKLFF,TGTGCCAGCAGTTACTCGACAGCAACTAATGAAAAACTGTTTTTT
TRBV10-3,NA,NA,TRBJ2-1,CAISQNQGSYNEQFF,TGTGCCATCAGTCAGAATCAGGGATCCTACAATGAGCAGTTCTTC
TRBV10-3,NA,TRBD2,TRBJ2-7,CAISESASGTAYEQYF,TGTGCCATCAGTGAGTCGGCTAGCGGGACTGCCTACGAGCAGTACTTC
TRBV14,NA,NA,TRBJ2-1,CASSQDRRDSSYNEQFF,TGTGCCAGCAGCCAAGATCGGCGGGACAGCTCCTACAATGAGCAGTTCTTC
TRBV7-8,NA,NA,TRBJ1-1,CASSRHEYTEAFF,TGTGCCAGCAGCCGACATGAATACACTGAAGCTTTCTTT
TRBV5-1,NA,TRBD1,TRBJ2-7,CASSLQGVSYEQYF,TGCGCCAGCAGCCTACAGGGGGTATCCTACGAGCAGTACTTC
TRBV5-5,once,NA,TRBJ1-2,CASSQSMSVLGVYGYTF,TGTGCCAGCAGCCAATCAATGTCGGTCCTAGGGGTCTATGGCTACACCTTC
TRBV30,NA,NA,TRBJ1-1,CAWKGERGRAFF,TGTGCCTGGAAGGGGGAAAGGGGTCGAGCTTTCTTT
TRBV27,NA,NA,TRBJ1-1,CASSSQDPGIRTEAFF,TGTGCCAGCAGTTCTCAGGACCCTGGGATTAGGACTGAAGCTTTCTTT
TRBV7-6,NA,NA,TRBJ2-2,CASSLAGLGELFF,TGTGCCAGCAGCTTAGCAGGGCTCGGGGAGCTGTTTTTT
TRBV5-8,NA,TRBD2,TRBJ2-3,CASSTGLAGGSTDTQYF,TGTGCCAGCAGCACGGGACTAGCGGGGGGATCCACAGATACGCAGTATTTT
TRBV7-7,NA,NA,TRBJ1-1,CASSQGQNTEAFF,TGTGCCAGCAGTCAAGGACAGAACACTGAAGCTTTCTTT
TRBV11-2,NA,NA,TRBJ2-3,CASSPGTKSTDTQYF,TGTGCCAGCAGCCCGGGGACAAAGAGCACAGATACGCAGTATTTT
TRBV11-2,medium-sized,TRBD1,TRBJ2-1,CASSPGRVRQGGDEQFF,TGTGCCAGCAGCCCCGGGCGGGTTAGACAGGGGGGCGATGAGCAGTTCTTC
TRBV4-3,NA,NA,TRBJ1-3,CASSPSSSNTIYF,TGCGCCAGCAGCCCTTCATCCTCAAACACCATATATTTT
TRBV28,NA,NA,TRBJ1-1,CASSLLGTEAFF,TGTGCCAGCAGTTTATTAGGGACTGAAGCTTTCTTT
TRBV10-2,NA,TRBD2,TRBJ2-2,CASSAIAGGPNTGELFF,TGCGCCAGCAGTGCAATAGCGGGAGGACCTAACACCGGGGAGCTGTTTTTT
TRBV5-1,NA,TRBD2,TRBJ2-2,CASSLLVRGTSGRSGELFF,TGCGCCAGCAGCTTACTAGTCCGCGGGACTAGCGGGAGAAGCGGGGAGCTGTTTTTT
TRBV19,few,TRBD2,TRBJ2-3,CASSIRTSGRRDTQYF,TGTGCCAGTAGTATCCGGACTAGCGGGAGAAGAGATACGCAGTATTTT
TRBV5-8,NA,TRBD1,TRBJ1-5,CASSLRDSRNQPQHF,TGTGCCAGCAGCTTACGGGACAGCCGAAATCAGCCCCAGCATTTT
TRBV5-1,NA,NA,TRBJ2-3,CASRLRDLHTDTQYF,TGCGCCAGCAGGCTCCGGGACCTACACACAGATACGCAGTATTTT
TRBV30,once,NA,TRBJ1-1,CAWSVLTPNTEAFF,TGTGCCTGGAGTGTACTAACACCGAACACTGAAGCTTTCTTT
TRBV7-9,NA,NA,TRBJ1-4,CASSLGATNEKLFF,TGTGCCAGCAGCTTAGGCGCAACTAATGAAAAACTGTTTTTT
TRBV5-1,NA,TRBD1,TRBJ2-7,CASSHKTGGYEQYF,TGCGCCAGCAGCCACAAAACAGGGGGATACGAGCAGTACTTC
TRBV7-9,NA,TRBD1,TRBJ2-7,CASSTLLGQGASDF,TGTGCCAGCAGCACCCTCCTGGGACAGGGAGCATCGGACTTC
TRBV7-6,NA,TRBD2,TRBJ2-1,CASSPLAGSYNEQFF,TGTGCCAGCAGCCCACTAGCGGGTTCCTACAATGAGCAGTTCTTC
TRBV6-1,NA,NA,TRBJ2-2,CASSGTVTGELFF,TGTGCCAGCAGTGGGACAGTAACTGGGGAGCTGTTTTTT
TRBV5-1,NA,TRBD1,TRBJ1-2,CASSWTGENYGYTF,TGCGCCAGCAGCTGGACAGGTGAAAACTATGGCTACACCTTC
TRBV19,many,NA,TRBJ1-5,CASRLLGYSNQPQHF,TGTGCCAGTAGGCTACTGGGGTATAGCAATCAGCCCCAGCATTTT
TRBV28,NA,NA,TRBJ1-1,CASIGHLMNTEAFF,TGTGCCAGCATAGGACATCTCATGAACACTGAAGCTTTCTTT
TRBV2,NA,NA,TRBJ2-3,CASSADLSTDTQYF,TGTGCCAGCAGTGCGGACTTGAGCACAGATACGCAGTATTTT